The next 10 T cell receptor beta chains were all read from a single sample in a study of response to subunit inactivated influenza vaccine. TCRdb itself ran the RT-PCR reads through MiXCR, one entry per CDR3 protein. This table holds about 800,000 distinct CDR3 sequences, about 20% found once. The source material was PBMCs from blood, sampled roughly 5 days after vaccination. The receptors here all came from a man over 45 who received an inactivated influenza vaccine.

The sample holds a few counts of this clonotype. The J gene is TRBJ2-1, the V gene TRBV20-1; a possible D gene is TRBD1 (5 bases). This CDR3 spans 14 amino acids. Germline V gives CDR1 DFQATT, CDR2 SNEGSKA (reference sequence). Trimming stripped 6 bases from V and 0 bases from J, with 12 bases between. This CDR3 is CSAPPQGSYNEQFF. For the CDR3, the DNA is TGCAGTGCCCCCCCCCAGGGCTCCTACAATGAGCAGTTCTTC.

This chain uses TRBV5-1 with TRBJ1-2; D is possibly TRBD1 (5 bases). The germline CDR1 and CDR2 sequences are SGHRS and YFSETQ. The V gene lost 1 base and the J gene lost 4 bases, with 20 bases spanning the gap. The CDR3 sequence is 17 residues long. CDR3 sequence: CASSLTGGGPTIYGYTF. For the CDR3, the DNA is TGCGCCAGCAGCTTGACCGGGGGAGGGCCTACGATCTATGGCTACACCTTC.

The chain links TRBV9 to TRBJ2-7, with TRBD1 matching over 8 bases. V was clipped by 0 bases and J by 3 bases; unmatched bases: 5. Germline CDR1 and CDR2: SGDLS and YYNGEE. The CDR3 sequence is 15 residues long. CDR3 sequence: CASSVDRTGSYEQYF. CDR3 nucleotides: TGTGCCAGCAGCGTAGACCGGACAGGGAGCTACGAGCAGTACTTC.

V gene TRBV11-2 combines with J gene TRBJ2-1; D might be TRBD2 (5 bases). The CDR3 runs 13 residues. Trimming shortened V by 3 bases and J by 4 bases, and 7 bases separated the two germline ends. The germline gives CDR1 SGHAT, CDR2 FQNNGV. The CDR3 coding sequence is TGTGCCAGCAGCTTTCTAGCTTACAATGAGCAGTTCTTC. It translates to CASSFLAYNEQFF.

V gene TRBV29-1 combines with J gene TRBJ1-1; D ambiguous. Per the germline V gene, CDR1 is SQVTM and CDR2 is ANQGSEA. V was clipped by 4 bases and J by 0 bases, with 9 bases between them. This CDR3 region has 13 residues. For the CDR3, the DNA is TGCAGCGTTGGCGTCAATATGAACACTGAAGCTTTCTTT. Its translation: CSVGVNMNTEAFF. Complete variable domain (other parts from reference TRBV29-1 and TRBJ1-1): SAVISQKPSRDICQRGTSLTIQCQVDSQVTMMFWYRQQPGQSLTLIATANQGSEATYESGFVIDKFPISRPNLTFSTLTVSNMSPEDSSIYLCSVGVNMNTEAFFGQGTRLTVV.

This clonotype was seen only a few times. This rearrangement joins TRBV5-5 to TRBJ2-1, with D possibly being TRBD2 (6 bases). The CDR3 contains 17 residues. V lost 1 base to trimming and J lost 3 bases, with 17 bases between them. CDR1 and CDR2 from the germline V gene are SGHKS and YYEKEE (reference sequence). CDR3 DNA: TGTGCCAGCAGCTTGAGCGCTAGCGCAAATGTCTACAATGAGCAGTTCTTC. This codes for CASSLSASANVYNEQFF.

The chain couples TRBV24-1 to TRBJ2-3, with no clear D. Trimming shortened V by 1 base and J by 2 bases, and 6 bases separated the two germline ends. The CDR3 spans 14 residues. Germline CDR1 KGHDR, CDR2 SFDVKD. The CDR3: CATSDFGSTDTQYF. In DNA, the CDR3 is TGTGCCACCAGTGATTTTGGCTCCACAGATACGCAGTATTTT.

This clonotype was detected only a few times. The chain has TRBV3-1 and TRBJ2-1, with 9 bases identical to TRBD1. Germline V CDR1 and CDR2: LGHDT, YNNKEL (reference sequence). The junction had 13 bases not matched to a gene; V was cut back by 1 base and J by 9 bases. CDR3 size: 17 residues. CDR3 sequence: CASSQVEGRQGESEQFF. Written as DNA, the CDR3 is TGTGCCAGCAGCCAAGTAGAGGGGAGACAGGGGGAAAGTGAGCAGTTCTTC.

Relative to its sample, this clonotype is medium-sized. The CDR3: CSAREDRGSEVTGELFF. The CDR3 DNA follows: TGCAGTGCTAGAGAGGACAGGGGCTCAGAAGTCACCGGGGAGCTGTTTTTT. The chain couples TRBV20-1 to TRBJ2-2, with 9 bases lining up with TRBD1. J was trimmed by 4 bases and V by 0 bases; bases with no gene match: 9. Per the germline V gene, CDR1 is DFQATT and CDR2 is SNEGSKA (reference sequence). The CDR3 is made up of 17 amino acids.

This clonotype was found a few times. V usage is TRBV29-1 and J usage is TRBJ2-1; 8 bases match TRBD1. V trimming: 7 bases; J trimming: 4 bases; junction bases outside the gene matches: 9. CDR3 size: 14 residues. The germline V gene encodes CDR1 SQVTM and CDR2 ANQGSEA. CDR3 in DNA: TGCAGCGCGCAACCGGGACAGGTGTACAATGAGCAGTTCTTC. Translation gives CSAQPGQVYNEQFF.